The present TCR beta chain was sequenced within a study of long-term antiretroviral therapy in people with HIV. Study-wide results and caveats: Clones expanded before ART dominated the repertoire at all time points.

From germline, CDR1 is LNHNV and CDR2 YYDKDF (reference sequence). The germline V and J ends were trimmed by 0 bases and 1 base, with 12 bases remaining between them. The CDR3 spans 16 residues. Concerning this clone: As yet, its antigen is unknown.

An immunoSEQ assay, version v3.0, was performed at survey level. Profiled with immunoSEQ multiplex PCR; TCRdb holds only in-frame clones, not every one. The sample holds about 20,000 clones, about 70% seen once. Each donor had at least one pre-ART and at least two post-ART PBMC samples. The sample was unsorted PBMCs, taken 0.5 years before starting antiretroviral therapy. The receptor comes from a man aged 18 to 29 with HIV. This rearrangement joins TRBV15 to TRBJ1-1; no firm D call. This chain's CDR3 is CATSRDRVSGNTEAFF. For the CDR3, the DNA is TGTGCCACCAGCAGAGATCGGGTTTCAGGGAACACTGAAGCTTTCTTT.